This T cell receptor beta chain was documented in a study of blood T cell repertoires in COVID-19. On the study more broadly: Samples of COVID-19 (acute and convalescent) were obtained from the United States, Italy and Spain. PBMCs, B-cell-depleted T cells, or T cells were the source of the cDNA or gDNA that made up the material.

Sequencing was performed with immunoSEQ multiplex PCR; in TCRdb, only in-frame clones are kept and a portion is missing. This sample has some 240,000 clones, with about 80% found just once. The J segment lost 0 bases and the V segment lost 2 bases, leaving 23 bases of the junction unmatched. This CDR3 is built from 24 residues. The germline CDR1 and CDR2 sequences are SGDLS and YYNGEE. Sequencing input: PBMCs or T cells enriched from blood (not recorded which). The chain has TRBV9 and TRBJ2-2, with 12 bases matching TRBD1. The source is a man in his fifties who had recovered from COVID-19. The CDR3 sequence is CASSVPLPGQGAGVVTPNTGELFF. Written as DNA, the CDR3 is TGTGCCAGCAGCGTCCCCCTACCGGGACAGGGGGCCGGAGTGGTGACCCCGAACACCGGGGAGCTGTTTTTT.